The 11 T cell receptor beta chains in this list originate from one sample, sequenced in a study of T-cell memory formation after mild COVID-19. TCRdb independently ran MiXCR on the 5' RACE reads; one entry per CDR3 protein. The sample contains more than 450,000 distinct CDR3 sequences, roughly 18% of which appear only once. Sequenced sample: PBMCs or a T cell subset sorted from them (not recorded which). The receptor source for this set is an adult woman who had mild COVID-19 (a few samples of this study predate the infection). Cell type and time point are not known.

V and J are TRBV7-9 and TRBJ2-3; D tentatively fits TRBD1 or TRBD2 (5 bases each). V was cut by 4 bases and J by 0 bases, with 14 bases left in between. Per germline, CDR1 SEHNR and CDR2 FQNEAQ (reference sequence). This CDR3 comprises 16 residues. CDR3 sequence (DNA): TGTGCCAGCAGCTGGGCTGGGGGACCTAGCACAGATACGCAGTATTTT. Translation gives CASSWAGGPSTDTQYF.

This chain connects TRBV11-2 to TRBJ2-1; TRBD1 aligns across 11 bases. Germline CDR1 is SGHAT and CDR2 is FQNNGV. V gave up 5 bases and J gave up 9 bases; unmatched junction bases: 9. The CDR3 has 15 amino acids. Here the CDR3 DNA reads TGTGCCAGCAGCAGAAACCGGGACAGGGGGGGTGAGCAGTTCTTC. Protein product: CASSRNRDRGGEQFF.

CDR3 sequence reads: CASSLKVGGYTF. CDR3 nucleotide sequence: TGTGCCAGCAGCTTGAAGGTCGGTGGCTACACCTTC. This rearrangement joins TRBV5-6 to TRBJ1-2, with D unresolved. Trimming removed 1 base from V and 7 bases from J, with 8 bases in between. The germline V gene encodes CDR1 SGHDT and CDR2 YYEEEE. The length of the CDR3 is 12 residues.

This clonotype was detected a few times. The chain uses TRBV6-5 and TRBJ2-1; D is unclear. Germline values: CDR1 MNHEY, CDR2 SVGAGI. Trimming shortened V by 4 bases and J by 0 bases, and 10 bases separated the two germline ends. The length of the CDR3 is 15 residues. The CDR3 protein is CASSLSPSSYNEQFF. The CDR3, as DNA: TGTGCCAGCAGTTTGTCTCCGAGCTCCTACAATGAGCAGTTCTTC.

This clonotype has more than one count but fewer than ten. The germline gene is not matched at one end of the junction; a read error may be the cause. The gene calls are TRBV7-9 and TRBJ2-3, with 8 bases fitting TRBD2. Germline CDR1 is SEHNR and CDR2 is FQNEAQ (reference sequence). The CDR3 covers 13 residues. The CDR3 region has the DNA TGTGCAAGCAGCGGGAGAAACACAGATACGCAGTATTTT. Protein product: CASSGRNTDTQYF.

This chain's CDR3 is CASSLDGDPYEQYF. CDR3 bases: TGCGCCAGCAGCTTGGACGGAGATCCCTACGAGCAGTACTTC. The V and J genes are TRBV5-1 and TRBJ2-7; no definite D call. Germline CDR1 SGHRS, CDR2 YFSETQ. This CDR3 comprises 14 residues. The V end lost 0 bases, the J end lost 2 bases, and 9 bases lay between the germline ends.

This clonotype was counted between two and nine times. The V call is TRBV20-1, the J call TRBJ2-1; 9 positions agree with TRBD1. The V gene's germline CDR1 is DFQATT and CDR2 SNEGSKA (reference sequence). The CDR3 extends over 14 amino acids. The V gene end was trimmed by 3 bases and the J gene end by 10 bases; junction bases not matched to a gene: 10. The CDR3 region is CSASPRDRDGEQFF. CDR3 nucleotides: TGCAGTGCTAGCCCTCGGGACAGGGATGGGGAGCAGTTCTTC.

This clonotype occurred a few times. As DNA, the CDR3 is TGTGCCAGCAGCTTCCGAGGGGGAGGGGATACGCAGTATTTT. This encodes CASSFRGGGDTQYF. V and J are TRBV7-9 and TRBJ2-3; tentative D call: TRBD2 (7 bases). The CDR3 is made up of 14 amino acids. Germline V gives CDR1 SEHNR, CDR2 FQNEAQ (reference sequence). Trimming took off 3 bases at V and 6 bases at J, with 13 bases between the two ends.

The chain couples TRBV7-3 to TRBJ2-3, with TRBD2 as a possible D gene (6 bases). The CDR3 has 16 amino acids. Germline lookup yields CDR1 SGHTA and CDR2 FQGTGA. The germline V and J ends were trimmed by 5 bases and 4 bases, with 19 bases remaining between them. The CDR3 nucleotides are TGTGCCAGCAGCCACGGTATCGGGACTGTCGCAGATACGCAGTATTTT. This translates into CASSHGIGTVADTQYF.

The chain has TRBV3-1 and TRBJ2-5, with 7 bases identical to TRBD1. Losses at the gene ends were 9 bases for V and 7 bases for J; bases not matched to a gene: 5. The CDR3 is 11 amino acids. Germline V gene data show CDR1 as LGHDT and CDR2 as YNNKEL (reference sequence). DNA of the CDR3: TGTGCCAGTAGAGGGGGCGGGACCCAGTACTTC. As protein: CASRGGGTQYF.

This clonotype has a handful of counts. Written as DNA, the CDR3 is TGCAGCGTTGAAGAGGATGGCAGCTTCTACGAGCAGTACTTC. As protein: CSVEEDGSFYEQYF. This sequence joins TRBV29-1 and TRBJ2-7; D unclear. V lost 0 bases and J lost 3, with 12 bases in between. Germline CDR1 SQVTM, CDR2 ANQGSEA. The CDR3 totals 14 residues.